The source of this T cell receptor beta chain is a study of blood T cell repertoires in COVID-19. Original methodology: Counts of nucleated cells, estimated from reference gene primer amplification, were obtained. Libraries were prepared by immunoSEQ multiplex PCR; TCRdb keeps only in-frame clonotypes and omits some of them. V and J calls and clone size are as listed in that table; D and trimming were resolved from the DNA. The sample gives some 290,000 clones, about nine tenths of which show up once; about 11% is in the top ten. The source material was peripheral blood. This TCR was sampled from a woman aged 25-40 years with COVID-19, enrolled during active disease.

As DNA, the CDR3 is TGTGCCAGCAGCCAAGATTACGGCTCCTACGAGCAGTACTTC. Translating it yields CASSQDYGSYEQYF. V gene TRBV4-2 combines with J gene TRBJ2-7; D gene unclear. CDR1 and CDR2 from the germline V gene are LGHNA and YNFKEQ. V dropped 0 bases and J dropped 0 bases, with 6 bases sitting between them. This CDR3 comprises 14 residues.